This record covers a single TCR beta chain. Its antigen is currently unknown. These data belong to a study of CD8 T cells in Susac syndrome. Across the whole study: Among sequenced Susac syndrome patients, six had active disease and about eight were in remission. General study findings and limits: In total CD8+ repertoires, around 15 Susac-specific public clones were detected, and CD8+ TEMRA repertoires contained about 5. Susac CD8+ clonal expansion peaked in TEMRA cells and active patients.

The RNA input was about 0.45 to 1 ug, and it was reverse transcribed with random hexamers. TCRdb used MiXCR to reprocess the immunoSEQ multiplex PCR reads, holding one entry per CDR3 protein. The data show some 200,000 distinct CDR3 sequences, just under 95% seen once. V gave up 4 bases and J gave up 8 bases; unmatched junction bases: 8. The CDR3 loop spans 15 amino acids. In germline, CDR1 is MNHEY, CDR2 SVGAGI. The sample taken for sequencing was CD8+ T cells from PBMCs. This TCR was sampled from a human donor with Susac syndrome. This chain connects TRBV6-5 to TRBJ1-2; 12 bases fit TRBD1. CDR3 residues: CASSSRDRGRQGYTF. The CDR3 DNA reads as TGTGCCAGCAGTTCCCGGGACAGGGGGCGTCAAGGCTACACCTTC.